These T cell receptor beta chains were read from a single sample in a study of T cell changes during pregnancy in multiple sclerosis. Produced via immunoSEQ multiplex PCR; TCRdb's table is partial and in-frame only. The sample carries tens of thousands of clones, 88% recorded once. The source material was peripheral blood, sampled before pregnancy. These receptors were taken from a female donor with multiple sclerosis, enrolled in a pregnancy study. CDR3s include the opening cysteine and the closing phenylalanine or tryptophan. The order of the fields is V gene, D gene, clone size, J gene, CDR3 protein, CDR3 DNA. D genes are given only for firm matches. The size of a clone is reported for some rows only, either as once, few or many, or as a class for expanded clones.

V gene: TRBV27
D gene: TRBD2
clone size: NA
J gene: TRBJ2-7
CDR3 protein: CASRRNLAGGVSYEQYF
CDR3 DNA: TGTGCCAGCAGGAGGAATCTAGCGGGAGGGGTCTCCTACGAGCAGTACTTC

V gene: TRBV19
D gene: TRBD2
clone size: NA
J gene: TRBJ2-7
CDR3 protein: CASSIAAGGNYEQYF
CDR3 DNA: TGTGCCAGTAGTATAGCGGCGGGAGGCAACTACGAGCAGTACTTC

V gene: TRBV19
D gene: TRBD1
clone size: NA
J gene: TRBJ2-7
CDR3 protein: CASSQTGGTYEQYF
CDR3 DNA: TGTGCCAGTAGTCAAACAGGGGGGACCTACGAGCAGTACTTC

V gene: TRBV5-6
D gene: NA
clone size: NA
J gene: TRBJ1-1
CDR3 protein: CASSFGAVPEAFF
CDR3 DNA: TGTGCCAGCAGCTTTGGGGCAGTGCCTGAAGCTTTCTTT

V gene: TRBV5-6
D gene: TRBD2
clone size: NA
J gene: TRBJ2-7
CDR3 protein: CASSLGSGSSYEQYF
CDR3 DNA: TGTGCCAGCAGCTTGGGTAGCGGGAGCTCCTACGAGCAGTACTTC

V gene: TRBV19
D gene: TRBD2
clone size: NA
J gene: TRBJ2-1
CDR3 protein: CASSMGLAGHEQFF
CDR3 DNA: TGTGCCAGTAGTATGGGACTAGCGGGCCATGAGCAGTTCTTC

V gene: TRBV11-2
D gene: TRBD2
clone size: NA
J gene: TRBJ2-7
CDR3 protein: CASSLDPSGVYEQYF
CDR3 DNA: TGTGCCAGCAGCTTAGATCCTAGCGGGGTCTACGAGCAGTACTTC

V gene: TRBV6-5
D gene: NA
clone size: NA
J gene: TRBJ2-1
CDR3 protein: CASSYSDRYNEQFF
CDR3 DNA: TGTGCCAGCAGTTACTCGGACAGATACAATGAGCAGTTCTTC

V gene: TRBV5-1
D gene: NA
clone size: once
J gene: TRBJ1-4
CDR3 protein: CASSLVAQGGEKLFF
CDR3 DNA: TGCGCCAGCAGCTTGGTGGCGCAGGGTGGTGAAAAACTGTTTTTT

V gene: TRBV11-2
D gene: TRBD1
clone size: NA
J gene: TRBJ2-7
CDR3 protein: CASSLHGQVAYEQYF
CDR3 DNA: TGTGCCAGCAGTCTCCATGGACAGGTAGCCTACGAGCAGTACTTC

V gene: TRBV7-6
D gene: TRBD1
clone size: NA
J gene: TRBJ2-3
CDR3 protein: CATSGGRKVDTQYF
CDR3 DNA: TGTGCCACCTCAGGGGGCCGAAAAGTGGATACGCAGTATTTT